This passage covers 12 T cell receptor beta chains from one sample sequenced in a study of T cell repertoires in cytomegalovirus infection. These TCRs are of unknown antigen specificity. Each CDR3 protein gets one entry after TCRdb re-called the reads with MiXCR. Altogether roughly 500,000 distinct CDR3 sequences are present, 30% to 40% being singletons, with the ten largest covering 17%. This material consisted of cultured PBMCs, taken from culture after CMV antigen stimulation. Receptor source: a human donor in good health (CMV status not recorded). Some clones in this sample may be carry-over from other donors' samples.

This clonotype has just a few counts. The CDR3 protein is CAISDWGSRETQYF. Written as DNA, the CDR3 is TGTGCCATCAGTGATTGGGGTAGCCGAGAGACCCAGTACTTC. This chain connects TRBV10-3 to TRBJ2-5, with D uncertain. This CDR3 contains 14 residues. V gave up 3 bases and J gave up 4 bases, with 12 bases separating them. Per the germline V gene, CDR1 is ENHRY and CDR2 is SYGVKD.

The chain combines TRBV12-3 or TRBV12-4 with TRBJ1-5, with D perhaps TRBD1 (5 bases). Trimming took off 6 bases at V and 0 bases at J, with 9 bases between the two ends. CDR3 size: 14 residues. CDR3 in amino acids: CASRSTGSNQPQHF. The CDR3 nucleotides read TGTGCCAGCAGAAGTACAGGTAGCAATCAGCCCCAGCATTTT.

The chain links TRBV19 to TRBJ2-3, with TRBD2 identical over 14 bases. CDR3 length: 16 residues. Trimming took 6 bases from V and 7 from J; bases not matched to a gene: 9. CDR1 LNHDA and CDR2 SQIVND come from the germline V gene (reference sequence). The CDR3 nucleotides are TGTGCCAGTAGCCGGTCGGGACTAGCGGGAGTGTATACGCAGTATTTT. Its protein is CASSRSGLAGVYTQYF.

In regard to this clonotype: With a much larger clone just one base away, this may be a read error. The V call is TRBV7-2, the J call TRBJ2-1, with TRBD2 matching over 10 bases. V trimming: 3 bases; J trimming: 2 bases; junction bases outside the gene matches: 13. The length of the CDR3 is 19 residues. Germline loops: CDR1 SGHTA, CDR2 FQGNSA. DNA for the CDR3: TGTGCCAGCAGCTTGGGACTAGCGCGAGTTATCGCCACCTACAATGAGCAGTTCTTC. The encoded protein is CASSLGLARVIATYNEQFF. Variable domain in full (rest from reference TRBV7-2 and TRBJ2-1): GAGVSQSPSNKVTEKGKDVELRCDPISGHTALYWYRQSLGQGLEFLIYFQGNSAPDKSGLPSDRFSAERTGGSVSTLTIQRTQQEDSAVYLCASSLGLARVIATYNEQFFGPGTRLTVL.

CDR3: CASTEGGYTGELFF. For the CDR3, the DNA is TGTGCCAGCACCGAGGGGGGTTACACCGGGGAGCTGTTTTTT. The gene calls are TRBV2 and TRBJ2-2, with D perhaps matching TRBD1 or TRBD2 (6 bases each). This CDR3 comprises 14 residues. Trimming removed 7 bases at V and 3 bases at J, with 12 bases between. CDR1 is SNHLY and CDR2 is FYNNEI in the germline V gene.

This clonotype has only a few counts. This chain connects TRBV27 to TRBJ2-7; 7 bases agree with TRBD2. Germline assignment: CDR1 MNHEY and CDR2 SMNVEV (reference sequence). The V and J ends lost 10 bases and 2 bases, in that order; junction bases with no gene match: 17. CDR3 size: 16 residues. CDR3 region: CATARGLREGTYEQYF. CDR3 DNA sequence: TGTGCCACTGCCCGGGGGTTGAGGGAGGGCACCTACGAGCAGTACTTC.

This sequence joins TRBV24-1 and TRBJ2-5; a possible D gene is TRBD1 (6 bases). The CDR3 has 15 residues. With 2 bases removed from V and 1 base from J, the gap between germline ends came to 10 bases. Germline V gives CDR1 KGHDR, CDR2 SFDVKD. The CDR3 DNA is TGTGCCACCAGTGATTGGGACAAAAGCCAAGAGACCCAGTACTTC. Its protein product is CATSDWDKSQETQYF.

V usage is TRBV24-1 and J usage is TRBJ2-6, with 12 bases matching TRBD1. The CDR3 runs 16 residues. Unmatched junction bases numbered 2, after V lost 7 bases and J lost 2 bases. The germline V gene encodes CDR1 KGHDR and CDR2 SFDVKD. CDR3 in amino acids: CATSRDRGPGANVLTF. In DNA, the CDR3 is TGTGCCACCAGCCGGGACAGGGGGCCTGGGGCCAACGTCCTGACTTTC.

The V and J genes are TRBV10-2 and TRBJ2-2; TRBD2 might be the D (5 bases). Trimming removed 4 bases from V and 1 base from J, with 10 bases in between. Germline V gene data show CDR1 as WSHSY and CDR2 as SAAADI. This CDR3 spans 15 amino acids. The CDR3 here is CASSVISGNTGELFF. The DNA of the CDR3 is TGCGCCAGCAGTGTTATAAGCGGGAACACCGGGGAGCTGTTTTTT.

This chain connects TRBV28 to TRBJ1-3; D might be TRBD1 (5 bases). V dropped 8 bases and J dropped 3 bases, with 14 bases sitting between them. CDR3 length: 14 amino acids. Germline V gives CDR1 MDHEN, CDR2 SYDVKM. CDR3 in amino acids: CASRGSPLGNTIYF. The CDR3, as DNA: TGTGCCAGCCGGGGGTCCCCTCTTGGAAACACCATATATTTT.

The chain employs TRBV27 and TRBJ1-2; 8 bases are shared with TRBD1. Germline lookup yields CDR1 MNHEY and CDR2 SMNVEV (reference sequence). The CDR3 extends over 16 amino acids. Trimming took 6 bases from V and 4 from J; bases not matched to a gene: 13. The CDR3 sequence: CASRNPIDRGGYGYTF. DNA for the CDR3: TGTGCCAGCAGAAACCCAATAGACAGGGGCGGCTATGGCTACACCTTC.

This clonotype has more than one count but fewer than ten. The CDR3 here is CASTHGVNYGYTF. The CDR3, as DNA: TGTGCCAGCACTCATGGGGTGAACTATGGCTACACCTTC. V usage is TRBV7-8 and J usage is TRBJ1-2; no reliable D call. Germline values: CDR1 SGHVS, CDR2 FQNEAQ. CDR3 length: 13 amino acids. The ends were cut back, 7 bases at V and 2 bases at J, with 11 bases in the middle.